This entry lists 20 T cell receptor beta chains sequenced from one sample in a study of response to subunit inactivated influenza vaccine. A single record per CDR3 protein comes from TCRdb applying MiXCR to the RT-PCR reads. The sample has 500,000 to 700,000 distinct CDR3 sequences; approximately 22% are singletons. The data were also submitted as part of a second study, on T cells expressing NK-cell markers. That source notes: Template switching by 5'RACE with UMIs generated the TCR beta cDNA.

The sample was CD4+ T cells sorted from PBMCs, taken roughly 12 days after vaccination. The origin of the receptors is a man in his forties or fifties who received an inactivated influenza vaccine.

At least ten counts were recorded for this clonotype. This chain connects TRBV20-1 to TRBJ2-5; tentative D call: TRBD2 (8 bases). From germline, CDR1 is DFQATT and CDR2 SNEGSKA (reference sequence). This CDR3 is 16 amino acids long. The V end lost 4 bases, the J end lost 4 bases, and 22 bases lay between the germline ends. Here the CDR3 reads CSATDSGGPGGETQYF. The CDR3, as DNA: TGCAGTGCTACCGACTCGGGGGGGCCAGGGGGAGAGACCCAGTACTTC.

The chain recombines TRBV3-1 with TRBJ2-7, with D possibly called TRBD1 or TRBD2 (5 bases each). CDR3 length: 14 residues. The V end lost 4 bases, the J end lost 4 bases, and 14 bases lay between the germline ends. The germline gives CDR1 LGHDT, CDR2 YNNKEL (reference sequence). The CDR3, as DNA: TGTGCCAGCAGCCCACCGGGACGGTTATACGAGCAGTACTTC. Protein sequence: CASSPPGRLYEQYF.

The chain joins TRBV5-1 to TRBJ2-7, with 7 bases lining up with TRBD1. Germline loops: CDR1 SGHRS, CDR2 YFSETQ. J was trimmed by 4 bases and V by 0 bases; bases with no gene match: 10. This CDR3 region has 16 residues. The CDR3 loop reads CASSLDNPRQGYEQYF. CDR3 nucleotides: TGCGCCAGCAGCTTGGACAATCCGAGACAGGGTTACGAGCAGTACTTC.

This clonotype was counted only a few times. The V and J genes are TRBV29-1 and TRBJ2-5; 13 bases are shared with TRBD2. Losses at the gene ends were 3 bases for V and 4 bases for J; bases not matched to a gene: 11. The CDR3 contains 17 residues. Germline CDR1 and CDR2: SQVTM and ANQGSEA. The CDR3 region has the DNA TGCAGCGTTGATTATGGACTAGCGGGGGCCTACGGAGAGACCCAGTACTTC. It encodes CSVDYGLAGAYGETQYF.

In this sample, this clonotype turned up many times. The chain combines TRBV12-3 or TRBV12-4 with TRBJ2-5; 8 nucleotides align to TRBD1. The CDR3 spans 14 residues. The V segment lost 2 bases and the J segment 2 bases; nucleotides outside the gene matches: 1. In DNA, the CDR3 is TGTGCCAGCAGTTTACACAGGGGGCAAGAGACCCAGTACTTC. It yields the protein CASSLHRGQETQYF.

This clonotype appeared a few times. The chain combines TRBV4-3 with TRBJ1-6; no firm D call. Trimming took off 1 base at V and 7 bases at J, with 11 bases between the two ends. The CDR3 is made up of 15 amino acids. Germline CDR1 and CDR2: LGHNA and YSLEER. CDR3 region: CASSQGYSRNSPLHF. In DNA form, the CDR3 reads TGCGCCAGCAGCCAAGGCTATAGTCGGAATTCACCCCTCCACTTT.

The chain recombines TRBV7-2 with TRBJ2-5, with D possibly called TRBD1 or TRBD2 (5 bases each). The V gene lost 4 bases and the J gene lost 9 bases, with 18 bases spanning the gap. The CDR3 is made up of 14 amino acids. The germline V gene has CDR1 SGHTA and CDR2 FQGNSA. The CDR3 DNA reads as TGTGCCAGCAGCTCGACGGGGCTAGGGACGGCCCAGTACTTC. The encoded protein is CASSSTGLGTAQYF.

The chain links TRBV10-3 to TRBJ1-5; the D is unclear. CDR1 and CDR2 from the germline V gene are ENHRY and SYGVKD. The CDR3 runs to 13 residues. V gave up 2 bases and J gave up 2 bases, with 4 bases separating them. The CDR3 here is CAISEGRNQPQHF. CDR3 nucleotide sequence: TGTGCCATCAGTGAGGGCCGCAATCAGCCCCAGCATTTT.

In this sample, this clonotype turned up a few times. The V and J genes are TRBV20-1 and TRBJ2-1; 8 bases agree with TRBD2. V was clipped by 6 bases and J by 11 bases; unmatched bases: 3. The CDR3 covers 10 residues. Germline CDR1 and CDR2: DFQATT and SNEGSKA (reference sequence). The CDR3 DNA is TGCAGTGCCCAGCGGGAGCAGCAGTTCTTC. This codes for CSAQREQQFF.

This clonotype was seen only a few times. The V gene is TRBV2, the J gene TRBJ2-5; unclear D gene. The CDR3 runs to 13 residues. Trimming left V 5 bases short and J 4 bases short, with 11 bases between. Germline V gene data show CDR1 as SNHLY and CDR2 as FYNNEI. CDR3 loop: CASSYYARETQYF. The CDR3 DNA follows: TGTGCCAGCAGTTACTACGCCCGAGAGACCCAGTACTTC.

The genes are TRBV29-1 and TRBJ2-5; TRBD2 agrees at 11 bases. Looked up from germline, CDR1 is SQVTM and CDR2 is ANQGSEA. CDR3 length: 14 amino acids. V was pared by 6 bases and J by 4 bases, with 7 bases of the junction left unmatched. The CDR3 here is CSVTSGGRGETQYF. CDR3 coding DNA: TGCAGCGTCACTAGCGGGGGCCGAGGAGAGACCCAGTACTTC.

A few counts support this clonotype. The chain couples TRBV20-1 to TRBJ2-5, with D unclear. The CDR3 has 14 amino acids. Deletions cut 0 bases from V and 0 bases from J, with 8 bases between. Per the germline V gene, CDR1 is DFQATT and CDR2 is SNEGSKA (reference sequence). CDR3 sequence (DNA): TGCAGTGCTAGAGATGTCTCCGACCAAGAGACCCAGTACTTC. Its translation is CSARDVSDQETQYF.

The chain uses TRBV7-9 and TRBJ1-5; D gene uncertain. The V gene's germline CDR1 is SEHNR and CDR2 FQNEAQ (reference sequence). The CDR3 consists of 14 residues. Trimming removed 5 bases from V and 3 bases from J, with 11 bases in between. This CDR3 is CASSAAPDNQPQHF. The CDR3 region has the DNA TGTGCCAGCAGCGCTGCGCCAGACAATCAGCCCCAGCATTTT.

This clonotype was counted between two and nine times. J is TRBJ2-1 and V is TRBV20-1; 9 bases line up with TRBD2. Germline CDR1 DFQATT, CDR2 SNEGSKA (reference sequence). V trimming: 5 bases; J trimming: 8 bases; junction bases outside the gene matches: 7. The CDR3 is made up of 13 amino acids. CDR3 in amino acids: CSAGLAGKHEQFF. CDR3 sequence (DNA): TGCAGTGCTGGGCTAGCGGGAAAGCATGAGCAGTTCTTC.

V and J are TRBV7-8 and TRBJ2-1; TRBD2 matches at 13 bases. The CDR3 covers 16 residues. Germline V lookup: CDR1 SGHVS, CDR2 FQNEAQ. After removal of 5 bases from V and 7 bases from J, the junction contained 8 bases not matched to a gene. The CDR3 is CASSQRLAGGLNEQFF. The CDR3 DNA reads TGTGCCAGCAGCCAAAGACTAGCGGGAGGTTTGAATGAGCAGTTCTTC.

The chain employs TRBV3-1 and TRBJ2-1, with 9 bases lining up with TRBD2. Looked up from germline, CDR1 is LGHDT and CDR2 is YNNKEL (reference sequence). V trimming: 2 bases; J trimming: 10 bases; junction bases outside the gene matches: 0. This CDR3 region has 12 residues. The CDR3 DNA reads TGTGCCAGCAGCCAAAGCGGGGGGGAGCAGTTCTTC. This translates into CASSQSGGEQFF.

This chain connects TRBV3-1 to TRBJ2-2; D perhaps matches TRBD2 (5 bases). V lost 5 bases, J lost 5 bases, and 18 bases lay in between. The CDR3 is made up of 16 amino acids. The germline CDR1 and CDR2 sequences are LGHDT and YNNKEL (reference sequence). CDR3 protein: CASSSGISVSTGELFF. CDR3 bases: TGTGCCAGCAGCTCCGGGATTAGCGTTAGTACCGGGGAGCTGTTTTTT.

This sequence joins TRBV4-1 and TRBJ1-2; 9 nucleotides line up with TRBD1. This CDR3 has 18 residues. Germline V gives CDR1 MGHRA, CDR2 YSYEKL. V dropped 0 bases and J dropped 4; count of bases not matched to a gene: 12. DNA for the CDR3: TGCGCCAGCAGCCAAGAAGGGACAGGGAGCATCCGTGTCTATGGCTACACCTTC. It encodes CASSQEGTGSIRVYGYTF.

This clonotype was found a few times. The genes are TRBV5-1 and TRBJ2-7, with D tentatively TRBD2 (6 bases). Trimming took off 0 bases at V and 5 bases at J, with 18 bases between the two ends. This CDR3 contains 16 residues. Germline V lookup: CDR1 SGHRS, CDR2 YFSETQ. DNA of the CDR3: TGCGCCAGCAGCTTGGCCTCCGGGACTGTTGTTCACGAGCAGTACTTC. Translation gives CASSLASGTVVHEQYF.

V gene TRBV20-1 combines with J gene TRBJ2-1; TRBD2 matches 12 bases. The CDR3 has 17 residues. Looked up from germline, CDR1 is DFQATT and CDR2 is SNEGSKA (reference sequence). With 1 base clipped from V and 7 bases from J, the junction kept 11 bases outside the gene matches. DNA of the CDR3: TGCAGTGCTAGAGGACTAGCGGGAGTTAGAAGGGTGAATGAGCAGTTCTTC. Translation gives CSARGLAGVRRVNEQFF.